These T cell receptor beta chains were read from a single sample in a study. TCRdb reprocessed the 5' RACE reads with MiXCR, giving one entry per CDR3 protein. The sample yields 6,500 to 10,000 distinct CDR3 sequences, more than 15% seen once. Input material: memory CD4+ T cells sorted from blood. These receptors all come from a female donor with breast cancer. The CDR3 runs from the conserved cysteine through the conserved F or W. Clone size is stated in some rows and not others, as once, few, many or a class when expanded.

v_call: TRBV4-2; j_call: TRBJ2-7; clone_size: medium-sized; cdr3_aa: CASSPGPADEQYF
v_call: TRBV5-1; j_call: TRBJ2-2; clone_size: medium-sized; cdr3_aa: CASSLAAANTGELFF
v_call: TRBV7-9; j_call: TRBJ2-7; clone_size: NA; cdr3_aa: CASRPLGSAKREAYERYF
v_call: TRBV20-1; j_call: TRBJ1-2; clone_size: medium-sized; cdr3_aa: CSAINYGYTF
v_call: TRBV20-1; j_call: TRBJ2-1; clone_size: medium-sized; cdr3_aa: CSARDGGRAGDEQFF
v_call: TRBV15; j_call: TRBJ1-3; clone_size: NA; cdr3_aa: CATSRDRHSGNTIYF
v_call: TRBV6-6; j_call: TRBJ1-2; clone_size: NA; cdr3_aa: CASSYDRGGYTF
v_call: TRBV12-3/TRBV12-4; j_call: TRBJ2-1; clone_size: few; cdr3_aa: CASSLGGQSNGQFF
v_call: TRBV30; j_call: TRBJ1-5; clone_size: medium-sized; cdr3_aa: CACDRGQDQPQHF
v_call: TRBV18; j_call: TRBJ1-5; clone_size: NA; cdr3_aa: CASSPGQTYQPQHF
v_call: TRBV11-2; j_call: TRBJ1-5; clone_size: NA; cdr3_aa: CARPPFLEAGSHNQPQHF